This T cell receptor beta chain appears in the sequencing data of a study of blood T cells in healthy people across ages. This clonotype has just a few counts. The use of a sample-barcoded 5' primer and a J-beta primer mix characterized a second PCR of about 7 to 12 cycles. Using its own MiXCR run on the 5' RACE reads, TCRdb lists one record per CDR3 protein. The sample lists almost 1 million distinct CDR3 sequences; just over 50% were seen once. This CDR3 has 14 amino acids. The V end lost 5 bases, the J end lost 1 base, and 10 bases lay between the germline ends. Germline V CDR1 and CDR2: SGHTA, FQGNSA.

The origin of this receptor is a woman aged 60-75 years in good health. The chain has TRBV7-2 and TRBJ2-3; D remains ambiguous. Sample: blood. The CDR3 loop reads CASSPGRRTDTQYF. The CDR3 coding sequence is TGTGCCAGCAGCCCCGGTAGGCGCACAGATACGCAGTATTTT. Full variable domain (missing parts from reference TRBV7-2 and TRBJ2-3): GAGVSQSPSNKVTEKGKDVELRCDPISGHTALYWYRQSLGQGLEFLIYFQGNSAPDKSGLPSDRFSAERTGGSVSTLTIQRTQQEDSAVYLCASSPGRRTDTQYFGPGTRLTVL.